The 19 T cell receptor beta chains reported below all come from one sample, sequenced in a study of human T cells and chemical hapten exposure (dated by TCRdb to about 2021). The library was built by means of RACE. Sequencing relied on a NextSeq 500. The public reads were reanalyzed by TCRdb: fastp trimming at Q25, MiXCR alignment, in-frame beta chains only. All rows with the same CDR3 protein become a single entry with the most common DNA and genes. For this sample there are fewer than 50,000 distinct CDR3 sequences; around 3.8% appear just once. Roughly 24% of the sample belongs to the ten largest clones. Taken with the paper, the label for time point translates to: patch test 1, 2 weeks after DPC sensitization. The sample's treatment or condition label is to be understood as: therapeutic diphenylcyclopropenone sensitization with weekly scalp DPC. Total RNA was isolated from unfractionated whole blood collected in Tempus Blood RNA tubes.

The specimen was whole blood, collected in connection with sensitization to the hapten diphenylcyclopropenone (DPC). The receptors derive from a man aged 50 to 59 with alopecia areata. Some clones in this sample may be carry-over from other donors' samples.

This clonotype occurred many times. V gene TRBV6-1 combines with J gene TRBJ2-1; 9 bases match TRBD2. The CDR3 has 18 amino acids. Germline CDR1 is MNHNS and CDR2 is SASEGT. Trimming at V came to 2 bases and at J to 3 bases, leaving 11 bases not matched to a gene. CDR3 nucleotide sequence: TGTGCCAGCAGTGAATTGCCGGTACTAGCGGGTTACTACAATGAGCAGTTCTTC. Translated, it gives CASSELPVLAGYYNEQFF.

V usage is TRBV28 and J usage is TRBJ2-6; D assignment may be TRBD1 or TRBD2 (6 bases each). V lost 3 bases and J lost 1, with 10 bases in between. The CDR3 loop spans 16 amino acids. Germline CDR1 reads MDHEN; CDR2 reads SYDVKM. CDR3: CASSFIGGSGANVLTF. The CDR3 region has the DNA TGTGCCAGCAGTTTTATAGGGGGGTCTGGGGCCAACGTCCTGACTTTC.

This clonotype was observed at least ten times. The genes are TRBV20-1 and TRBJ2-3; no clear D gene. With 0 bases removed from V and 2 bases from J, the gap between germline ends came to 6 bases. CDR1 DFQATT and CDR2 SNEGSKA come from the germline V gene (reference sequence). This CDR3 comprises 13 residues. The chain's CDR3 is CSARDPLTDTQYF. CDR3 sequence (DNA): TGCAGTGCTAGAGATCCGCTCACAGATACGCAGTATTTT.

This clonotype has ten or more counts. The CDR3 loop is CASSLGSGGGTDTQYF. CDR3 bases: TGTGCCAGCAGCCTGGGGTCCGGGGGAGGTACAGATACGCAGTATTTT. The chain couples TRBV7-8 to TRBJ2-3; tentatively, D is TRBD2 (6 bases). The CDR3 has 16 amino acids. V was trimmed by 5 bases and J by 3 bases, leaving 18 bases between them. The germline V gene encodes CDR1 SGHVS and CDR2 FQNEAQ.

This clonotype was seen many times. V gene TRBV7-9 combines with J gene TRBJ1-4; TRBD1 matches 7 bases. The germline CDR1 and CDR2 sequences are SEHNR and FQNEAQ (reference sequence). This CDR3 contains 19 residues. V was clipped by 5 bases and J by 1 base; unmatched bases: 16. Here the CDR3 reads CASSRGQARLVGTNEKLFF. CDR3 DNA: TGTGCCAGCAGCCGAGGACAGGCCCGACTGGTGGGAACTAATGAAAAACTGTTTTTT. Full variable domain (rest looked up from reference TRBV7-9 and TRBJ1-4): DTGVSQNPRHKITKRGQNVTFRCDPISEHNRLYWYRQTLGQGPEFLTYFQNEAQLEKSRLLSDRFSAERPKGSFSTLEIQRTEQGDSAMYLCASSRGQARLVGTNEKLFFGSGTQLSVL.

By frequency in the sample, this clonotype is medium-sized. The V and J genes are TRBV28 and TRBJ2-3; 8 bases fit TRBD1. The germline V gene has CDR1 MDHEN and CDR2 SYDVKM. V trimming: 5 bases; J trimming: 6 bases; junction bases outside the gene matches: 10. This CDR3 contains 15 residues. CDR3 nucleotides: TGTGCCAGCAGTCGTCCCGGACAGGGACATGATACGCAGTATTTT. Its protein is CASSRPGQGHDTQYF.

This clonotype was picked up many times. The J gene is TRBJ2-1, the V gene TRBV4-2; 7 positions match TRBD2. CDR1 and CDR2 (germline): LGHNA, YNFKEQ. CDR3 length: 13 residues. V lost 4 bases and J lost 6; bases outside the gene matches: 3. CDR3 nucleotides: TGTGCCAGCAGCCCCCGACTAGCCAATGAGCAGTTCTTC. Amino acids: CASSPRLANEQFF.

The table lists this clonotype with many counts. The V gene is TRBV4-1, the J gene TRBJ2-2, with TRBD1 as a possible D gene (6 bases). The ends were cut back, 3 bases at V and 4 bases at J, with 30 bases in the middle. Germline loops: CDR1 MGHRA, CDR2 YSYEKL. The CDR3 extends over 21 amino acids. Here the CDR3 reads CASSHPSGVVRGGLGTGELFF. CDR3 coding DNA: TGCGCCAGCAGCCATCCCTCTGGTGTAGTTAGAGGGGGATTGGGCACCGGGGAGCTGTTTTTT.

This clonotype was recorded many times. The chain combines TRBV7-8 with TRBJ1-5; possible D gene TRBD1, 6 bases. Between the trimmed V and J ends, which lost 1 base and 0 bases, there was a span of 10 bases. This CDR3 has 16 residues. The germline CDR1 and CDR2 sequences are SGHVS and FQNEAQ. In DNA, the CDR3 is TGTGCCAGCAGCTTAGTTGGGGGGGCTAGCAATCAGCCCCAGCATTTT. It codes for CASSLVGGASNQPQHF.

Many counts were recorded for this clonotype. The chain joins TRBV4-3 to TRBJ2-1; TRBD2 matches 7 bases. Germline values: CDR1 LGHNA, CDR2 YSLEER. Losses at the gene ends were 0 bases for V and 7 bases for J; bases not matched to a gene: 6. This CDR3 has 15 residues. This CDR3 is CASSQEIAGYNEQFF. For the CDR3, the DNA is TGCGCCAGCAGCCAAGAGATAGCGGGCTATAATGAGCAGTTCTTC.

Worth noting for this clonotype: A much larger clone lies one base from this, so it may be a read error. The chain has TRBV28 and TRBJ2-5; TRBD2 matches 7 bases. Losses at the gene ends were 4 bases for V and 2 bases for J; bases not matched to a gene: 13. CDR3 size: 17 residues. In germline, CDR1 is MDHEN, CDR2 SYDVKM. The CDR3 region is CASSSRAGKWKQETQYF. The CDR3 bases are TGTGCCAGCAGTTCCCGAGCGGGGAAGTGGAAGCAAGAGACCCAGTACTTC.

This clonotype was observed many times. The chain recombines TRBV1 with TRBJ2-1; TRBD2 reflects the table's D call only, with no check against the DNA. TRBV1 is given as a pseudogene. The CDR3 is 15 residues long. For the CDR3, the DNA is TGCACCAGCAGCCAGCGGGTACAGTTGTACAATGAGCAGTTCTTC. Its translation is CTSSQRVQLYNEQFF.

This clonotype was recorded many times. The chain combines TRBV20-1 with TRBJ2-5; D may correspond to TRBD1 or TRBD2 (6 bases each). The CDR3 loop spans 15 amino acids. Per the germline V gene, CDR1 is DFQATT and CDR2 is SNEGSKA (reference sequence). In DNA form, the CDR3 reads TGCGGGGGGCGGCGAAGCCGTGAACCGTCGGAGACCCAGTACTTC. This gives the protein CGGRRSREPSETQYF.

The rearrangement joins TRBV19 to TRBJ1-5; 8 bases map to TRBD1. CDR3 length: 16 amino acids. The V and J ends lost 3 bases and 7 bases, in that order; junction bases with no gene match: 11. Per germline, CDR1 LNHDA and CDR2 SQIVND (reference sequence). CDR3 in DNA: TGTGCCAGTAGTATCTCGAAATTGACAGGGGAACAGCCCCAGCATTTT. Translation gives CASSISKLTGEQPQHF. The variable domain in full, with the rest retrieved from reference TRBV19 and TRBJ1-5, is DGGITQSPKYLFRKEGQNVTLSCEQNLNHDAMYWYRQDPGQGLRLIYYSQIVNDFQKGDIAEGYSVSREKKESFPLTVTSAQKNPTAFYLCASSISKLTGEQPQHFGDGTRLSIL.

Many counts were recorded for this clonotype. The genes are TRBV7-2 and TRBJ2-1; D is perhaps TRBD1 (5 bases). The CDR3 has 12 residues. Trimming left V 4 bases short and J 7 bases short, with 8 bases between. Germline V lookup: CDR1 SGHTA, CDR2 FQGNSA. The CDR3 loop is CASSYQGNEQFF. As DNA, the CDR3 is TGTGCCAGCAGCTATCAGGGAAATGAGCAGTTCTTC.

This clonotype has at least ten counts. The chain combines TRBV12-3 or TRBV12-4 with TRBJ1-4, with D uncertain. This CDR3 has 14 amino acids. V was trimmed by 5 bases and J by 5 bases, leaving 12 bases between them. In DNA form, the CDR3 reads TGTGCCAGCAGTCCAACACCGCAAAATGAAAAACTGTTTTTT. Translated: CASSPTPQNEKLFF.

This clonotype has ten or more counts. J is TRBJ2-5 and V is TRBV5-1; 8 nucleotides line up with TRBD2. CDR3 length: 15 residues. V dropped 2 bases and J dropped 1; count of bases not matched to a gene: 4. The germline V gene encodes CDR1 SGHRS and CDR2 YFSETQ. The CDR3 DNA is TGCGCCAGCAGCTTCGCGGGAGGTGCCCAAGAGACCCAGTACTTC. Protein: CASSFAGGAQETQYF.

There are a few counts of this clonotype. The rearrangement joins TRBV10-3 to TRBJ2-1, with 12 bases identical to TRBD1. With 4 bases clipped from V and 6 bases from J, the junction kept 4 bases outside the gene matches. Germline V lookup: CDR1 ENHRY, CDR2 SYGVKD. The CDR3 totals 15 residues. In DNA form, the CDR3 reads TGTGCCATCAGTGGGGGACAGGGGGCCGTCAATGAGCAGTTCTTC. The encoded protein is CAISGGQGAVNEQFF.

The table lists this clonotype with many counts. V usage is TRBV4-3 and J usage is TRBJ1-2, with D uncertain. CDR3 length: 16 residues. Trimming removed 2 bases at V and 0 bases at J, with 13 bases between. Germline V gene sequence: CDR1 LGHNA, CDR2 YSLEER. The CDR3, as DNA: TGCGCCAGCAGCCAACGCCGAGAACCTCCTAACTATGGCTACACCTTC. Residues: CASSQRREPPNYGYTF.